This TCR beta chain was found in a study of beta chain features in type 1 diabetes. Study-wide context: Patients shared similar age, gender and cell yields with healthy donors.

Study-wide results and caveats: Patients and controls would be equally affected if PCR favored shorter templates. In comparison with healthy donors, patients had naive, central memory and Treg TCRB repertoires that appeared more similar.

V shed 5 bases and J shed 6 bases, with 17 bases lying between them. Looked up from germline, CDR1 is MDHEN and CDR2 is SYDVKM. The CDR3 loop spans 14 amino acids. Only a few counts were recorded for this clone. Its specificity is unknown. As every portion of the isolated RNA was reverse transcribed, the sequencing read expressed TCRB transcripts. Sequenced by immunoSEQ multiplex PCR; TCRdb stores in-frame clones only, minus some. Of hundreds of thousands of clones listed, less than 20% were seen once; the top ten hold about 0.086%. Each population that was sorted was more than 95% pure. The material sequenced was naive CD4+ T cells from blood. V gene TRBV28 combines with J gene TRBJ2-7; D is undetermined. The TCR originated in a young man in good health. The CDR3 reads CASSLPPQGFEQYF. CDR3 in DNA: TGTGCCAGCAGTCTCCCCCCTCAAGGGTTCGAGCAGTACTTC.